A selection of T cell receptor beta chains follows, all from one sample in a study of identical twins. Using its own MiXCR run on the 5' RACE reads, TCRdb lists one record per CDR3 protein. The sample lists 600,000 to 850,000 distinct CDR3 sequences, 18% occurring once. These data also featured in a second study, about T cells expressing NK-cell markers.

Sequenced material: PBMCs. The receptors originated from a woman between 18 and 29 years old in good health. Each CDR3 is given with its conserved first and last residue. Fields, in order: V gene, D gene, J gene, CDR3 length, clone size, CDR3 protein, CDR3 DNA. A D gene is named only where the DNA matches it firmly. Clone size is shown for a subset of rows, as once, few, many or a class of expanded clone.

>TRBV20-1|NA|TRBJ2-5|12|NA
CSASQGRETQYF
TGCAGTGCTAGCCAGGGCCGCGAGACCCAGTACTTC
>TRBV6-1|TRBD1|TRBJ2-2|13|NA
CASRGTGTGELFF
TGTGCCAGCAGGGGGACAGGGACCGGGGAGCTGTTTTTT
>TRBV20-1|NA|TRBJ2-1|16|NA
CSAMRWGGGSYNEQFF
TGCAGTGCTATGAGGTGGGGAGGAGGTAGTTACAATGAGCAGTTCTTC
>TRBV14|TRBD2|TRBJ2-7|18|NA
CASSPTSGRKKAMHEQYF
TGTGCCAGCAGCCCGACTAGCGGGAGAAAGAAGGCTATGCACGAGCAGTACTTC
>TRBV24-1|TRBD1|TRBJ2-2|13|few
CATRQGNTGELFF
TGTGCCACCCGACAGGGGAACACCGGGGAGCTGTTTTTT
>TRBV20-1|NA|TRBJ2-3|13|NA
CSGGQLATDTQYF
TGCAGTGGGGGTCAGCTAGCCACAGATACGCAGTATTTT
>TRBV9|TRBD1|TRBJ2-3|16|few
CASSESGTGFKDTQYF
TGTGCCAGCAGCGAGAGCGGGACAGGGTTCAAAGATACGCAGTATTTT
>TRBV3-1|NA|TRBJ1-2|15|once
CASSQGFGGGYGYTF
TGTGCCAGCAGCCAAGGTTTTGGGGGTGGATATGGCTACACCTTC
>TRBV6-1|NA|TRBJ2-2|13|NA
CASSGQYTGVLFF
TGTGCCAGCAGCGGACAGTACACCGGGGTGCTGTTTTTT
>TRBV20-1|TRBD1|TRBJ2-7|13|many
CSARGQGYYEQYF
TGCAGTGCTAGAGGACAGGGGTACTACGAGCAGTACTTC
>TRBV2|TRBD1|TRBJ2-3|12|many
CASRTGADTQYF
TGTGCCAGCCGGACAGGGGCAGATACGCAGTATTTT
>TRBV7-8|TRBD2|TRBJ2-1|13|few
CASRRLAENEQFF
TGTGCCAGCAGACGACTAGCAGAAAATGAGCAGTTCTTC
>TRBV9|NA|TRBJ1-2|15|few
CASSVVGTLDYGYTF
TGTGCCAGCAGCGTAGTGGGGACTCTTGACTATGGCTACACCTTC
>TRBV20-1|NA|TRBJ1-1|13|few
CSAPLDRNTEAFF
TGCAGTGCCCCTCTGGACAGGAACACTGAAGCTTTCTTT
>TRBV7-9|NA|TRBJ2-3|15|NA
CASSLLALGTDTQYF
TGTGCCAGCAGCTTGCTAGCCTTGGGAACAGATACGCAGTATTTT
>TRBV12-3/TRBV12-4|NA|TRBJ2-5|14|few
CASSPLGYKKTQYF
TGTGCCAGCAGCCCCCTTGGCTACAAGAAGACCCAGTACTTC
>TRBV5-3|NA|TRBJ2-7|13|NA
CAIGPGLPCEQYF
TGTGCCATCGGCCCGGGGCTGCCCTGCGAGCAGTACTTC
>TRBV20-1|NA|TRBJ2-1|9|few
CSAPFEQFF
TGCAGTGCTCCCTTTGAGCAGTTCTTC
>TRBV4-2|TRBD2|TRBJ2-1|14|NA
CASSQNSGNNEQFF
TGTGCCAGCAGCCAAAATAGCGGGAACAATGAGCAGTTCTTC
>TRBV29-1|NA|TRBJ1-4|13|NA
CSVEDGIGEKLFF
TGCAGCGTTGAGGACGGGATAGGGGAAAAACTGTTTTTT
>TRBV20-1|TRBD2|TRBJ2-2|14|NA
CSVRTSGNTGELFF
TGCAGTGTCAGGACTAGCGGTAACACCGGGGAGCTGTTTTTT
>TRBV7-2|TRBD2|TRBJ2-1|16|NA
CASSPISSGRSNEQFF
TGTGCCAGCAGCCCCATCTCAAGCGGGAGAAGTAATGAGCAGTTCTTC
>TRBV6-5|NA|TRBJ2-1|14|few
CASSSGLMRNEQFF
TGTGCCAGCAGTTCCGGACTAATGCGCAATGAGCAGTTCTTC
>TRBV18|NA|TRBJ1-1|15|NA
CASSPPPHIDTEAFF
TGTGCCAGCTCACCACCCCCCCACATAGACACTGAAGCTTTCTTT
>TRBV7-2|NA|TRBJ2-1|16|NA
CASSSGAVTSYNEQFF
TGTGCCAGCAGCTCCGGGGCTGTGACCTCCTACAATGAGCAGTTCTTC
>TRBV24-1|TRBD2|TRBJ2-1|15|NA
CATSDHSGGRNEQFF
TGTGCCACCAGTGATCATAGCGGCGGGAGGAATGAGCAGTTCTTC
>TRBV5-1|NA|TRBJ2-7|15|NA
CASSQGTAISYEQYF
TGCGCCAGCAGCCAGGGGACGGCGATCTCCTACGAGCAGTACTTC
>TRBV5-1|TRBD1|TRBJ1-2|17|few
CASSLDTTGTVNYGYTF
TGCGCCAGCAGCTTGGACACGACCGGGACAGTGAACTATGGCTACACCTTC
>TRBV7-9|NA|TRBJ1-6|14|few
CASSSQAGASPLHF
TGTGCCAGCAGCTCCCAGGCCGGGGCCTCACCCCTCCACTTT
>TRBV5-1|NA|TRBJ2-3|15|NA
CASSLEQRVVDTQYF
TGCGCCAGCAGCTTGGAACAACGGGTTGTAGATACGCAGTATTTT
>TRBV3-1|NA|TRBJ2-5|11|NA
CASSQEATQYF
TGTGCCAGCAGCCAAGAGGCGACCCAGTACTTC
>TRBV30|NA|TRBJ2-5|11|NA
CAWSVEETQYF
TGTGCCTGGAGTGTCGAGGAGACCCAGTACTTC
>TRBV27|TRBD2|TRBJ2-5|15|few
CASERLAGAGETQYF
TGTGCCAGCGAGAGACTAGCGGGAGCGGGAGAGACCCAGTACTTC
>TRBV10-1|TRBD1|TRBJ2-7|15|few
CASSRSGTESYEQYF
TGCGCCAGCAGTAGGTCCGGGACAGAGTCCTACGAGCAGTACTTC
>TRBV20-1|NA|TRBJ1-2|14|few
CSADSRGPTYGYTF
TGCAGTGCCGACTCCCGGGGCCCGACTTATGGCTACACCTTC
>TRBV6-1|TRBD1|TRBJ1-1|15|few
CASRTAGTGNTEAFF
TGTGCCAGTAGAACAGCCGGGACAGGGAACACTGAAGCTTTCTTT
>TRBV11-2|NA|TRBJ2-3|14|NA
CASSFLRRSDTQYF
TGTGCCAGCAGCTTCCTCCGGCGTTCAGATACGCAGTATTTT
>TRBV27|NA|TRBJ1-1|13|NA
CASSSGQPPEAFF
TGTGCCAGCAGCTCAGGACAGCCCCCTGAAGCTTTCTTT
>TRBV4-3|NA|TRBJ2-5|13|few
CASSQVFGETQYF
TGCGCCAGCAGCCAAGTCTTCGGAGAGACCCAGTACTTC
>TRBV20-1|TRBD2|TRBJ2-7|14|few
CSASRTSGTYEQYF
TGCAGTGCTAGTAGGACTAGCGGGACCTACGAGCAGTACTTC
>TRBV12-3/TRBV12-4|NA|TRBJ2-6|16|few
CASSLRRLSGANVLTF
TGTGCCAGCAGTTTACGACGGCTCTCTGGGGCCAACGTCCTGACTTTC
>TRBV20-1|NA|TRBJ2-7|13|few
CSARSSESYEQYF
TGCAGTGCTAGGTCTAGCGAGTCCTACGAGCAGTACTTC
>TRBV20-1|NA|TRBJ1-5|14|NA
CSARPGPPNQPQHF
TGCAGTGCCCGGCCGGGACCGCCGAATCAGCCCCAGCATTTT
>TRBV4-3|NA|TRBJ2-7|14|NA
CASSQDQGWREQYF
TGCGCCAGCAGCCAAGACCAGGGGTGGAGGGAGCAGTACTTC
>TRBV12-3/TRBV12-4|NA|TRBJ2-6|18|few
CASSSRGAVISGANVLTF
TGTGCCAGCAGTTCCCGGGGGGCGGTAATCTCTGGGGCCAACGTCCTGACTTTC
>TRBV20-1|TRBD1|TRBJ1-5|12|few
CSAGTGFQPQHF
TGCAGTGCTGGGACAGGGTTCCAGCCCCAGCATTTT
>TRBV20-1|TRBD2|TRBJ2-1|17|few
CSARDPGSGGKYGEQFF
TGCAGTGCTAGAGATCCCGGGTCGGGAGGGAAGTACGGTGAGCAGTTCTTC
>TRBV20-1|TRBD2|TRBJ2-7|14|few
CSARPGTSYYEQYF
TGCAGTGCTAGACCCGGGACTAGCTACTACGAGCAGTACTTC
>TRBV7-9|NA|TRBJ2-3|14|NA
CASSQVGFGDTQYF
TGTGCCAGCAGCCAGGTGGGGTTTGGAGATACGCAGTATTTT
>TRBV6-1|NA|TRBJ2-5|11|NA
CASSEGQTQYF
TGTGCCAGCAGTGAGGGTCAGACCCAGTACTTC
>TRBV20-1|TRBD2|TRBJ2-1|16|few
CSARGDGGGNYNEQFF
TGCAGTGCTAGGGGGGATGGGGGAGGGAACTACAATGAGCAGTTCTTC
>TRBV18|NA|TRBJ2-3|15|NA
CASSPPYGGGDTQYF
TGTGCCAGCTCACCACCTTACGGGGGAGGAGATACGCAGTATTTT
>TRBV20-1|TRBD2|TRBJ2-3|16|few
CSARELGLAGPDTQYF
TGCAGTGCTAGAGAATTGGGACTAGCGGGGCCAGATACGCAGTATTTT
>TRBV4-3|NA|TRBJ2-4|14|NA
CASSRGDSKNIQYF
TGCGCCAGCAGTCGAGGGGATTCCAAAAACATTCAGTACTTC
>TRBV12-3/TRBV12-4|NA|TRBJ2-7|13|few
CATQRGASYEQYF
TGTGCCACCCAGAGGGGGGCCTCCTACGAGCAGTACTTC
>TRBV5-1|NA|TRBJ2-5|16|NA
CASSWKEGESRETQYF
TGCGCCAGCAGCTGGAAGGAGGGTGAATCCCGAGAGACCCAGTACTTC
>TRBV2|NA|TRBJ2-6|15|NA
CASSRQPPGANVLTF
TGTGCCAGCAGTCGACAGCCTCCTGGGGCCAACGTCCTGACTTTC